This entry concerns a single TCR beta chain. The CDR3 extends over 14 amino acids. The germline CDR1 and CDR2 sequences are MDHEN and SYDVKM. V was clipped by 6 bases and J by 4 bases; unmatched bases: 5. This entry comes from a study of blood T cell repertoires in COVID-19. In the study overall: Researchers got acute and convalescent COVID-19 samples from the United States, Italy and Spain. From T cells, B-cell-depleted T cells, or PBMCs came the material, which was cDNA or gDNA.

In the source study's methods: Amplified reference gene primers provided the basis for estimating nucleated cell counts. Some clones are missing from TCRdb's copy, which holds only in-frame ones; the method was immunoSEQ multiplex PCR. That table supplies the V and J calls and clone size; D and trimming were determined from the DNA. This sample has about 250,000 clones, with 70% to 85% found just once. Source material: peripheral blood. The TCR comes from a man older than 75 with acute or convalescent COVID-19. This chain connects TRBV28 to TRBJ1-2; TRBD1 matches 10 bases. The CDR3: CASRPGTGVYGYTF. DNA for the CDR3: TGTGCCAGCAGGCCCGGGACAGGGGTCTATGGCTACACCTTC.